Following are 7 T cell receptor beta chains from one sample sequenced in a study of tumor-infiltrating lymphocytes in oesophageal squamous cell carcinoma. From the PCR reads, TCRdb called clonotypes with MiXCR, one entry per CDR3 protein. The sample lists nearly 20,000 distinct CDR3 sequences; roughly 40% were seen once. The sample was esophageal tumor tissue. These receptors came from a male donor with esophageal squamous cell carcinoma.

Regarding this clonotype: This CDR3 fails to terminate in the conserved phenylalanine or tryptophan, so it likely reflects a read error. It is unclear where the CDR3 begins or ends on the DNA, so no DNA is shown, and the CDR3 is as TCRdb lists it. V usage is TRBV18 and J usage is TRBJ2-7; TRBD2, the table's D call, lacks a check against the DNA. The CDR3 length equals 8 residues, ends included. CDR1 KGHSH and CDR2 LQKENI come from the germline V gene. CDR3 in amino acids: CASSPLAG.

The V call is TRBV7-8, the J call TRBJ1-2; 9 bases match TRBD1. From germline, CDR1 is SGHVS and CDR2 FQNEAQ. The CDR3 consists of 14 residues. V shed 5 bases and J 5 bases; nucleotides not matched to a gene: 6. The chain's CDR3 is CASSPPGQGYGYTF. CDR3 nucleotide sequence: TGTGCCAGCAGCCCACCGGGACAGGGTTATGGCTACACCTTC.

This clonotype was counted a single time. With a much larger clone just one base away, this may be a read error. In DNA, the CDR3 is TGTGCCAGCAGTTTCCTAGCGGGGGGTAAAGAGACCAAGTACTTC. Encoded protein: CASSFLAGGKETKYF. V gene TRBV27 combines with J gene TRBJ2-5; 11 bases map to TRBD2. The CDR3 has 15 amino acids. Looked up from germline, CDR1 is MNHEY and CDR2 is SMNVEV (reference sequence).

In this sample, this clonotype turned up a few times. The chain employs TRBV6-1 and TRBJ2-1; D not certain. The CDR3 length is 13 residues. Germline V gene lookup returns CDR1 MNHNS and CDR2 SASEGT. Trimming stripped 7 bases from V and 13 bases from J, with 20 bases between. In DNA, the CDR3 is TGTGCCAGCAAAGTATTGCTAGGTGAGACCCAGTTCTTC. As protein: CASKVLLGETQFF.

This clonotype was seen once. No conserved phenylalanine or tryptophan ends this CDR3, so it is likely a read error. Because the CDR3's place on the DNA is in doubt, the DNA is left out and the CDR3 is given as listed by TCRdb. This sequence joins TRBV6-1 and TRBJ2-6; the table's D call of TRBD1 was not tested on the DNA. Termini included, the CDR3 measures 17 amino acids. CDR1 and CDR2 (germline): MNHNS, SASEGT. The CDR3 loop reads CASRIQGRGADTQYFGA.

V usage is TRBV15 and J usage is TRBJ2-5; D not resolved. Trimming stripped 0 bases from V and 4 bases from J, with 9 bases between. The length of the CDR3 is 14 residues. Germline CDR1 is LNHNV and CDR2 is YYDKDF (reference sequence). CDR3 sequence (DNA): TGTGCCACCAGCAGAGATAAAGAAGGAGAGACCCAGTACTTC. As protein: CATSRDKEGETQYF.

To note about this clonotype: The CDR3 does not close with the conserved phenylalanine or tryptophan, likely indicating a read error. The DNA is left out, because the CDR3 cannot be placed on it with certainty; the CDR3 is given as TCRdb lists it. CDR3 amino acids: CASSSGSAAYEQYFGN. V gene TRBV27 combines with J gene TRBJ2-5. A total of 16 residues make up the CDR3, ends included. Germline CDR1 MNHEY, CDR2 SMNVEV (reference sequence).